The following is a T cell receptor (beta chain) sequence with its context. Per the authors' pipeline: Reference gene primer amplification yielded estimated nucleated cell counts. This table comes from immunoSEQ multiplex PCR, and its TCRdb copy is limited to in-frame clones, with some not included. V and J calls plus clone size are reproduced from that table; the DNA served to infer D and trimming. Among more than 95,000 clones listed, around 84% were seen once. The germline V gene has CDR1 SGHRS and CDR2 YFSETQ. The CDR3 has 14 residues. The ends were cut back, 3 bases at V and 0 bases at J, with 9 bases in the middle. This sample was taken from a study of blood T cell repertoires in COVID-19. Study in general: Acute-phase and convalescent COVID-19 samples originated in the United States, Italy and Spain. T cells, B-cell-depleted T cells, or PBMCs supplied cDNA or gDNA.

The chain combines TRBV5-1 with TRBJ1-1, with D unresolved. The sequence was obtained from a woman between 55 and 75 years old in a cohort sampled during active or convalescent COVID-19. Sample: peripheral blood. The CDR3 region has the DNA TGCGCCAGCAGCTCTTTTCAGGTGAACACTGAAGCTTTCTTT. Protein product: CASSSFQVNTEAFF.